These 30 T cell receptor beta chains share one sample of origin, sequenced in a study of CD4 T cells in relation to SARS-CoV-2 and coronaviruses. The protocol was immunoSEQ multiplex PCR, while the TCRdb copy is restricted to in-frame clones and leaves out a portion. The sample yields over 25,000 clones, less than 85% seen once. Their antigens are not known. CD4+ T cells from unexposed donors were obtained before the COVID-19 pandemic (2011-2018). Isolation of CD4+ T cells took place after less than 11 days in culture. The sample consisted of CD4+ T cells from PBMCs, cultured in vitro. Receptor source: a human donor in good health.

The V and J genes are TRBV7-2 and TRBJ2-1; D is undetermined. In germline, CDR1 is SGHTA, CDR2 FQGNSA. The germline V and J ends were trimmed by 0 bases and 5 bases, with 17 bases remaining between them. The CDR3 has 17 residues. The CDR3 nucleotides read TGTGCCAGCAGCTTAGCGGGAAGGCCGGTCCTACACAATGAGCAGTTCTTC. It specifies CASSLAGRPVLHNEQFF.

This clone was found once. The chain joins TRBV19 to TRBJ1-1, with D hard to call. The V end lost 0 bases, the J end lost 5 bases, and 13 bases lay between the germline ends. CDR1 LNHDA and CDR2 SQIVND come from the germline V gene (reference sequence). This CDR3 contains 15 residues. CDR3 sequence (DNA): TGTGCCAGTAGTATAGAGGTGTCCCAGTGGACTGAAGCTTTCTTT. As protein: CASSIEVSQWTEAFF.

The chain couples TRBV7-2 to TRBJ2-3, with 11 bases matching TRBD2. The ends lost 0 bases at V and 6 bases at J; junction bases unmatched: 14. CDR1 is SGHTA and CDR2 is FQGNSA in the germline V gene. The CDR3 runs to 19 residues. The chain's CDR3 is CASSLAPFTSGSGGDTQYF. CDR3 nucleotide sequence: TGTGCCAGCAGCTTAGCCCCCTTTACTAGCGGGAGCGGGGGCGATACGCAGTATTTT.

The V call is TRBV6-4, the J call TRBJ2-7; 9 bases agree with TRBD2. V shed 2 bases and J 2 bases; nucleotides not matched to a gene: 7. Per germline, CDR1 MRHNA and CDR2 SNTAGT. CDR3 size: 16 residues. The CDR3 loop is CASSDHETSGPYEQYF. The DNA of the CDR3 is TGTGCCAGCAGTGACCACGAGACTAGCGGTCCCTACGAGCAGTACTTC.

By proportion, this clone is medium-sized (0.01 to 0.1%). This sequence joins TRBV7-7 and TRBJ1-3; no clear D gene. Germline V CDR1 and CDR2: SSHAT, FNYEAQ (reference sequence). The CDR3 sequence is 15 residues long. Trimming left V 5 bases short and J 0 bases short, with 11 bases between. The DNA for the CDR3 is TGTGCCAGCAGCCCCGGAGGGATCTCTGGAAACACCATATATTTT. It encodes CASSPGGISGNTIYF.

The chain combines TRBV5-4 with TRBJ2-1, with 7 bases aligning to TRBD1. The CDR3 extends over 15 amino acids. The trim removed 4 bases at V and 4 bases at J, leaving 8 bases unmatched. The germline V gene encodes CDR1 SGHNT and CDR2 YYREEE (reference sequence). CDR3 loop: CASSKGQENYNEQFF. The CDR3 DNA is TGTGCCAGCAGCAAAGGACAGGAGAATTACAATGAGCAGTTCTTC.

This clone was observed a single time. CDR3 coding DNA: TGTGCCAGCAGTTATCCTTTCCAGGACGAAGCGGTTCAGCCCCAGCATTTT. Protein sequence: CASSYPFQDEAVQPQHF. The chain has TRBV6-2 or TRBV6-3 and TRBJ1-5; no clear D gene. Trimming stripped 3 bases from V and 6 bases from J, with 21 bases between. From germline, CDR1 is MNHEY and CDR2 SVGEGT. The CDR3 is 17 residues long.

This sequence joins TRBV12-3 or TRBV12-4 and TRBJ2-1; D call uncertain. This CDR3 is 12 amino acids long. Trimming cost V 8 bases and J 4 bases, with 9 bases left between them. The CDR3 coding sequence is TGTGCCAGCGTGAAAACTTACAATGAGCAGTTCTTC. Residues: CASVKTYNEQFF.

The chain has TRBV25-1 and TRBJ1-4, with a weak D call TRBD1 (5 bases). Trimming removed 3 bases from V and 8 bases from J, with 13 bases in between. This CDR3 has 14 amino acids. Germline V gene sequence: CDR1 MGHDK, CDR2 SYGVNS. The CDR3 DNA is TGTGCCAGCAGTGAGGGACGGAAGACCGAAAAACTGTTTTTT. This codes for CASSEGRKTEKLFF.

The CDR3 loop reads CASRPGDRGEKLFF. CDR3 DNA sequence: TGTGCCAGCAGGCCTGGGGACAGGGGTGAAAAACTGTTTTTT. This chain links TRBV7-2 with TRBJ1-4; 10 bases are shared with TRBD1. Germline-derived CDR1 and CDR2 are SGHTA and FQGNSA. This CDR3 is built from 14 residues. The J segment lost 7 bases and the V segment lost 6 bases, leaving 5 bases of the junction unmatched. The variable domain in full, with the rest retrieved from reference TRBV7-2 and TRBJ1-4, is GAGVSQSPSNKVTEKGKDVELRCDPISGHTALYWYRQSLGQGLEFLIYFQGNSAPDKSGLPSDRFSAERTGGSVSTLTIQRTQQEDSAVYLCASRPGDRGEKLFFGSGTQLSVL.

This clone was counted only a few times. The chain's CDR3 is CASSYSASGGGIEQYF. The CDR3 DNA sequence: TGTGCCAGCAGTTACTCGGCGAGCGGGGGAGGAATCGAGCAGTACTTC. This sequence joins TRBV6-5 and TRBJ2-7; 8 nucleotides align to TRBD2. The CDR3 loop spans 16 amino acids. The V gene's germline CDR1 is MNHEY and CDR2 SVGAGI. J was trimmed by 6 bases and V by 0 bases; bases with no gene match: 10.

The chain recombines TRBV12-5 with TRBJ2-2, with 8 bases that match TRBD2. This CDR3 region has 15 residues. V lost 6 bases to trimming and J lost 3 bases; unmatched junction nucleotides: 6. From germline, CDR1 is LGHNT and CDR2 FRNRAP. CDR3 region: CASGKAGGHTGELFF. CDR3 nucleotides: TGTGCTAGTGGGAAGGCGGGGGGTCACACCGGGGAGCTGTTTTTT.

V gene TRBV5-1 combines with J gene TRBJ2-7, with 8 bases that match TRBD2. The CDR3 runs 13 residues. V shed 2 bases and J 6 bases; nucleotides not matched to a gene: 4. Germline V gives CDR1 SGHRS, CDR2 YFSETQ. The CDR3 DNA reads as TGCGCCAGCAGCTTAGCGGGAGCGGTCGAGCAGTACTTC. Residues: CASSLAGAVEQYF.

V and J are TRBV6-6 and TRBJ2-5; D perhaps matches TRBD1 (6 bases). Germline V lookup: CDR1 MNHNY, CDR2 SVGAGI (reference sequence). V dropped 7 bases and J dropped 4 bases, with 22 bases sitting between them. The CDR3 has 16 residues. CDR3 protein: CASTNRGAGASETQYF. DNA for the CDR3: TGTGCCAGCACCAACCGGGGAGCAGGGGCTTCAGAGACCCAGTACTTC.

The chain is built from TRBV7-2 and TRBJ1-3; D perhaps matches TRBD1 (5 bases). V was cut by 7 bases and J by 0 bases, with 10 bases left in between. This CDR3 contains 14 residues. Per the germline V gene, CDR1 is SGHTA and CDR2 is FQGNSA. CDR3 region: CASKSGSSGNTIYF. The CDR3 DNA sequence: TGTGCCAGCAAGTCAGGGAGCTCTGGAAACACCATATATTTT.

The rearrangement uses TRBV5-6 and TRBJ1-2, with D perhaps TRBD1 (6 bases). V gave up 4 bases and J gave up 4 bases, with 11 bases separating them. Germline V lookup: CDR1 SGHDT, CDR2 YYEEEE. The CDR3 is 13 amino acids. CDR3 DNA sequence: TGTGCCAGCAGCCCCTGGACAGCCTATGGCTACACCTTC. It is translated as CASSPWTAYGYTF.

The chain carries TRBV7-3 and TRBJ2-3, with 7 nucleotides matching TRBD2. The CDR3 length is 14 residues. Germline V gene sequence: CDR1 SGHTA, CDR2 FQGTGA. J was trimmed by 4 bases and V by 2 bases; bases with no gene match: 3. DNA for the CDR3: TGTGCCAGCAGCTTACCAGGGAGGGCAGATACGCAGTATTTT. Amino acid sequence: CASSLPGRADTQYF. Complete variable domain (other parts from reference TRBV7-3 and TRBJ2-3): GAGVSQTPSNKVTEKGKYVELRCDPISGHTALYWYRQSLGQGPEFLIYFQGTGAADDSGLPNDRFFAVRPEGSVSTLKIQRTERGDSAVYLCASSLPGRADTQYFGPGTRLTVL.

This chain joins TRBV6-1 and TRBJ2-1; D unresolved. Germline V CDR1 and CDR2: MNHNS, SASEGT. The germline V and J ends were trimmed by 2 bases and 0 bases, with 8 bases remaining between them. This CDR3 comprises 15 residues. The CDR3 protein is CASSEQRYSYNEQFF. The CDR3 DNA follows: TGTGCCAGCAGTGAACAGCGTTACTCCTACAATGAGCAGTTCTTC.

The rearrangement joins TRBV7-8 to TRBJ2-7; 7 positions agree with TRBD2. The CDR3 loop spans 14 amino acids. Germline V gene data show CDR1 as SGHVS and CDR2 as FQNEAQ. The J segment lost 4 bases and the V segment lost 7 bases, leaving 10 bases of the junction unmatched. The chain's CDR3 is CASTPLGGGYEQYF. CDR3 sequence (DNA): TGTGCCAGCACCCCCTTGGGGGGAGGGTACGAGCAGTACTTC.

This chain joins TRBV7-3 and TRBJ2-2; D is ambiguous. V lost 2 bases to trimming and J lost 2 bases, with 6 bases between them. The germline gives CDR1 SGHTA, CDR2 FQGTGA. There are 14 residues in the CDR3. CDR3 sequence: CASSLRLNTGELFF. The CDR3 DNA is TGTGCCAGCAGCTTACGACTCAACACCGGGGAGCTGTTTTTT.

This clone was recorded a few times. The rearrangement uses TRBV4-1 and TRBJ2-7; D is possibly TRBD1 (6 bases). Germline CDR1 and CDR2: MGHRA and YSYEKL. The germline V and J ends were trimmed by 2 bases and 6 bases, with 20 bases remaining between them. The CDR3 covers 16 residues. In nucleotides, the CDR3 is TGCGCCAGCAGCCAATCCGCTGGGACACCATCCCGCGAGCAGTACTTC. Protein sequence: CASSQSAGTPSREQYF.

The chain has TRBV7-2 and TRBJ1-5; possibly TRBD1 for D (5 bases). The germline gives CDR1 SGHTA, CDR2 FQGNSA. The CDR3 length is 17 residues. Trimming removed 5 bases from V and 1 base from J, with 18 bases in between. CDR3 DNA: TGTGCCAGCAGCCCAAGTCCGGGACCCTCAAGCAATCAGCCCCAGCATTTT. This codes for CASSPSPGPSSNQPQHF. Combining the CDR3 with reference TRBV7-2 and TRBJ1-5 gives the whole variable domain GAGVSQSPSNKVTEKGKDVELRCDPISGHTALYWYRQSLGQGLEFLIYFQGNSAPDKSGLPSDRFSAERTGGSVSTLTIQRTQQEDSAVYLCASSPSPGPSSNQPQHFGDGTRLSIL.

The chain carries TRBV18 and TRBJ2-7; 12 nucleotides match TRBD1. Germline V CDR1 and CDR2: KGHSH, LQKENI. The V and J ends lost 2 bases and 6 bases, in that order; junction bases with no gene match: 5. The CDR3 is 15 residues long. This chain's CDR3 is CASSPSGTGGLEQYF. CDR3 bases: TGTGCCAGCTCACCATCCGGGACAGGGGGCCTCGAGCAGTACTTC.

The rearrangement links TRBV7-2 to TRBJ2-5; 10 bases line up with TRBD2. The V segment lost 0 bases and the J segment 4 bases; nucleotides outside the gene matches: 8. The CDR3 runs to 17 residues. Germline values: CDR1 SGHTA, CDR2 FQGNSA. For the CDR3, the DNA is TGTGCCAGCAGCTTAGCGAGTTTAGCGGGGGGTGGAGAGACCCAGTACTTC. Translated, it gives CASSLASLAGGGETQYF.

V gene TRBV29-1 combines with J gene TRBJ1-1; 8 nucleotides line up with TRBD1. The germline gives CDR1 SQVTM, CDR2 ANQGSEA. This CDR3 has 13 residues. Trimming removed 8 bases from V and 8 bases from J; junction bases left unmatched: 13. The CDR3 DNA sequence: TGCAGCACCCTGACAGGGGCGTACGGGGAAGCTTTCTTT. Amino acid sequence: CSTLTGAYGEAFF.

The gene calls are TRBV2 and TRBJ2-2; 7 bases are shared with TRBD2. With V trimmed by 6 bases and J by 0 bases, 4 bases remained unmatched. The V gene's germline CDR1 is SNHLY and CDR2 FYNNEI. The CDR3 has 15 amino acids. The CDR3 spells CASRGGGPNTGELFF. DNA of the CDR3: TGTGCCAGCAGGGGCGGGGGACCGAACACCGGGGAGCTGTTTTTT.

The chain carries TRBV6-6 and TRBJ2-5; tentative D call: TRBD1 (6 bases). The CDR3 has 14 amino acids. Germline-derived CDR1 and CDR2 are MNHNY and SVGAGI (reference sequence). Trimming stripped 5 bases from V and 7 bases from J, with 17 bases between. The CDR3 sequence: CASSPRTIGGTQYF. CDR3 coding DNA: TGTGCCAGCAGTCCCCGGACGATAGGGGGGACCCAGTACTTC.

The CDR3 coding sequence is TGTGCCAGCAGCTTTTCAGGGGATCAGCCCCAGCATTTT. Its protein product is CASSFSGDQPQHF. The V and J genes are TRBV7-9 and TRBJ1-5, with D possibly being TRBD1 (6 bases). The V gene lost 3 bases and the J gene lost 5 bases, with 8 bases spanning the gap. Germline CDR1 SEHNR, CDR2 FQNEAQ (reference sequence). This CDR3 contains 13 residues.

The genes are TRBV5-1 and TRBJ1-6; D remains ambiguous. This CDR3 contains 13 residues. Trimming removed 0 bases at V and 7 bases at J, with 5 bases between. Germline loops: CDR1 SGHRS, CDR2 YFSETQ. Here the CDR3 reads CASSLGQNSPLHF. The DNA of the CDR3 is TGCGCCAGCAGCTTGGGACAAAATTCACCCCTCCACTTT. The full variable domain, with the rest looked up from reference TRBV5-1 and TRBJ1-6, is KAGVTQTPRYLIKTRGQQVTLSCSPISGHRSVSWYQQTPGQGLQFLFEYFSETQRNKGNFPGRFSGRQFSNSRSEMNVSTLELGDSALYLCASSLGQNSPLHFGNGTRLTVT.

CDR3 sequence: CASSFAPETYNEQFF. CDR3 nucleotide sequence: TGTGCCAGCAGCTTCGCCCCGGAAACATACAATGAGCAGTTCTTC. The rearrangement joins TRBV7-2 to TRBJ2-1, with D unclear. CDR1 is SGHTA, CDR2 FQGNSA, per germline. This CDR3 has 15 amino acids. V was trimmed by 3 bases and J by 4 bases, leaving 13 bases between them.